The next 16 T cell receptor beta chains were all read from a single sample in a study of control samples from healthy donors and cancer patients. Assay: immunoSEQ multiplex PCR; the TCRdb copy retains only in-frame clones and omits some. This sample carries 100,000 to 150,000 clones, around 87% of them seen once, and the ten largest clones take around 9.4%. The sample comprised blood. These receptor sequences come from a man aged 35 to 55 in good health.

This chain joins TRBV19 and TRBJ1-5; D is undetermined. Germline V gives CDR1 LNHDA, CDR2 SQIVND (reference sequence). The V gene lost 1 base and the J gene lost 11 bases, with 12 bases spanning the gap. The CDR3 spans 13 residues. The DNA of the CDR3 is TGTGCCAGTAGTATAGTCACTCAAAGGGCCCAGCATTTT. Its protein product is CASSIVTQRAQHF.

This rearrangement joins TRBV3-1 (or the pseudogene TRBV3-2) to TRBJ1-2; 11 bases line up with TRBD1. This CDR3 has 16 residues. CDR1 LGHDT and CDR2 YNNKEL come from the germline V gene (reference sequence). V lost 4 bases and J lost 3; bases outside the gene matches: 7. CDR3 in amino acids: CASSPLPGQGDYGYTF. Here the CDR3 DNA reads TGTGCCAGCAGCCCCTTACCGGGACAGGGGGACTATGGCTACACCTTC.

CDR3 nucleotides: TGTGCCAGCAGTTCCCGGGCAGGCCGAGACACTGAAGCTTTCTTT. This gives the protein CASSSRAGRDTEAFF. This chain uses TRBV6-5 with TRBJ1-1; D is ambiguous. Germline CDR1 reads MNHEY; CDR2 reads SVGAGI. The V gene lost 4 bases and the J gene lost 3 bases, with 15 bases spanning the gap. The CDR3 has 15 residues.

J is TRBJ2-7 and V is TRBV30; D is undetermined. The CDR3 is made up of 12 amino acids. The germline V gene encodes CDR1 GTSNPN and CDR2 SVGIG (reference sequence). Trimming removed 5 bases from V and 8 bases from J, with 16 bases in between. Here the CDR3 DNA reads TGTGCCTGGGGCGGAAAGCTTCGTCAGCAGTACTTC. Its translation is CAWGGKLRQQYF.

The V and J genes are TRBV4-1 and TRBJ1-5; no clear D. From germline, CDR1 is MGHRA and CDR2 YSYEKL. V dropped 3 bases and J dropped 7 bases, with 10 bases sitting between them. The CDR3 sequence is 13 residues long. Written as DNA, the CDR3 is TGCGCCAGCAGCCAGCTGGACGGACAGCCCCAGCATTTT. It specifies CASSQLDGQPQHF.

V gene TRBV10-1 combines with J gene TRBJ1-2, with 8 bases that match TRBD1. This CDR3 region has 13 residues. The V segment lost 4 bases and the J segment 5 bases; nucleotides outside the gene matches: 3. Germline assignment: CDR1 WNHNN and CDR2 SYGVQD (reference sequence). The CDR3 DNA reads TGCGCCAGCAGTGCTGACAGGGGTTATGGCTACACCTTC. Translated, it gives CASSADRGYGYTF.

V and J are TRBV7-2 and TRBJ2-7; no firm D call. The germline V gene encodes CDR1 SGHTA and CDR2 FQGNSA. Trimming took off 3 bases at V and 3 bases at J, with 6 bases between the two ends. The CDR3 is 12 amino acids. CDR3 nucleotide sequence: TGTGCCAGCAGCTTGTCAGTCTACGAGCAGTACTTC. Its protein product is CASSLSVYEQYF.

CDR3 nucleotides: TGTGCCAGCAGCCGACAGGGGAGCTCCTACGAGCAGTACTTC. Its protein is CASSRQGSSYEQYF. The gene calls are TRBV7-9 and TRBJ2-7; TRBD1 agrees at 8 bases. V was pared by 5 bases and J by 0 bases, with 3 bases of the junction left unmatched. Germline-derived CDR1 and CDR2 are SEHNR and FQNEAQ (reference sequence). The CDR3 is 14 amino acids. The complete variable domain, with remaining parts taken from reference TRBV7-9 and TRBJ2-7, reads DTGVSQNPRHKITKRGQNVTFRCDPISEHNRLYWYRQTLGQGPEFLTYFQNEAQLEKSRLLSDRFSAERPKGSFSTLEIQRTEQGDSAMYLCASSRQGSSYEQYFGPGTRLTVT.

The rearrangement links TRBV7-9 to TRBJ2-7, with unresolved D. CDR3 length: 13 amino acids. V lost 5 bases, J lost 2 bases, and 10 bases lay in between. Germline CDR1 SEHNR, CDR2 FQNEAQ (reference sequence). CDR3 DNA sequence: TGTGCCAGCAGCCTGATTGGAGCCTACGAGCAGTACTTC. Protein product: CASSLIGAYEQYF.

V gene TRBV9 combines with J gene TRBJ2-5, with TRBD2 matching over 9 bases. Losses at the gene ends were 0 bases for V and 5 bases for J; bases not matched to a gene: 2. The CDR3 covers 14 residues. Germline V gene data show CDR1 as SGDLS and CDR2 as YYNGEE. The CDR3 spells CASSVASGEETQYF. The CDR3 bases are TGTGCCAGCAGCGTAGCTAGCGGGGAGGAGACCCAGTACTTC.

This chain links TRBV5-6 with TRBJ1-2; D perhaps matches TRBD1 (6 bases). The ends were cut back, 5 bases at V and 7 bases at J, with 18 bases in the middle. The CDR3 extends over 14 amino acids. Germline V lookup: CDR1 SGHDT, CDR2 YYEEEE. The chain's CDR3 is CASRFLETGTGYTF. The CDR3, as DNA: TGTGCCAGCAGGTTTTTAGAAACAGGGACTGGCTACACCTTC.

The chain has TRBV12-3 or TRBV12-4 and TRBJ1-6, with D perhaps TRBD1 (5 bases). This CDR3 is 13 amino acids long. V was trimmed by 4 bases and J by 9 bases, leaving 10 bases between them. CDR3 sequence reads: CASSSRGGSPLHF. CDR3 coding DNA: TGTGCCAGCAGTTCACGGGGGGGTTCACCCCTCCACTTT.

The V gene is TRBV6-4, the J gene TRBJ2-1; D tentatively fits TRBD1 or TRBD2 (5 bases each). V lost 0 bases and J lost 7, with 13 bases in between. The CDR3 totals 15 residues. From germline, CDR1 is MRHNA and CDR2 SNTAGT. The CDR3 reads CASSDSEGRVNEQFF. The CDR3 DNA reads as TGTGCCAGCAGTGACTCTGAGGGGCGCGTAAATGAGCAGTTCTTC.

CDR3 protein: CASSEGTGGHTDTQYF. The CDR3 DNA sequence: TGTGCCAGCAGTGAGGGGACAGGGGGCCATACAGATACGCAGTATTTT. The chain carries TRBV6-4 and TRBJ2-3; the match to TRBD1 covers 12 bases. V lost 3 bases to trimming and J lost 3 bases; unmatched junction nucleotides: 4. There are 16 residues in the CDR3. Germline values: CDR1 MRHNA, CDR2 SNTAGT.

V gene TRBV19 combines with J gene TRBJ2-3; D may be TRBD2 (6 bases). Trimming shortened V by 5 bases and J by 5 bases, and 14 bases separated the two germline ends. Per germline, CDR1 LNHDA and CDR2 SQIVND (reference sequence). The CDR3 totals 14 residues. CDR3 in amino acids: CASSGGPRRDTQYF. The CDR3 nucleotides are TGTGCCAGTAGTGGAGGGCCCCGGCGAGATACGCAGTATTTT.

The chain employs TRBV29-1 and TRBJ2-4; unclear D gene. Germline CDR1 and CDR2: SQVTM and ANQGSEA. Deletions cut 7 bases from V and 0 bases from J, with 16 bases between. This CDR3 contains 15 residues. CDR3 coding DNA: TGCAGCGACAACCTCAGAGTATTAGCCAAAAACATTCAGTACTTC. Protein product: CSDNLRVLAKNIQYF.